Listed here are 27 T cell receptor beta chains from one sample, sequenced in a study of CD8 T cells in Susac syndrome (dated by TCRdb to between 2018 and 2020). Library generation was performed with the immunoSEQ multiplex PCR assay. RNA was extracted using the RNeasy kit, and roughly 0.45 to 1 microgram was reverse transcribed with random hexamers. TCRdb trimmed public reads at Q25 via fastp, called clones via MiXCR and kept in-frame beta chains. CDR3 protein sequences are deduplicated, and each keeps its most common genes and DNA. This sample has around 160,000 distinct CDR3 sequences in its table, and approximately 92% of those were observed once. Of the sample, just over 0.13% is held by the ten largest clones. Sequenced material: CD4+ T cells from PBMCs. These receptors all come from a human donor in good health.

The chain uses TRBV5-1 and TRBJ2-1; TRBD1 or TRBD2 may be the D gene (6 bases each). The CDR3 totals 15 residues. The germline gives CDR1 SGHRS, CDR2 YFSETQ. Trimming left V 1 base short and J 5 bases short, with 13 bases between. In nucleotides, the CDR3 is TGCGCCAGCAGCTTGTCACCGGGGGCGGACAATGAGCAGTTCTTC. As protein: CASSLSPGADNEQFF.

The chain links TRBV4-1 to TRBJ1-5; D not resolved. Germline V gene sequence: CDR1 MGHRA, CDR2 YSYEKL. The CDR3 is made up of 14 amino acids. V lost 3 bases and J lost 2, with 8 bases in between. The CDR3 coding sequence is TGCGCCAGCAGCCACTGGGTGCGCAATCAGCCCCAGCATTTT. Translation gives CASSHWVRNQPQHF.

DNA for the CDR3: TGCGCCAGCAGCCAAGATCGAGGACAGTATAATTCACCCCTCCACTTT. This gives the protein CASSQDRGQYNSPLHF. The chain carries TRBV4-1 and TRBJ1-6; D is perhaps TRBD1 (6 bases). The germline V and J ends were trimmed by 0 bases and 4 bases, with 10 bases remaining between them. The CDR3 is made up of 16 amino acids. Looked up from germline, CDR1 is MGHRA and CDR2 is YSYEKL.

The CDR3 DNA reads as TGTGCCAGCAGCTTCGGGGAAAACACTGAAGCTTTCTTT. It codes for CASSFGENTEAFF. The chain joins TRBV13 to TRBJ1-1; no reliable D call. Trimming removed 3 bases at V and 2 bases at J, with 7 bases between. CDR3 length: 13 residues. CDR1 is PRHDT and CDR2 is FYEKMQ in the germline V gene (reference sequence).

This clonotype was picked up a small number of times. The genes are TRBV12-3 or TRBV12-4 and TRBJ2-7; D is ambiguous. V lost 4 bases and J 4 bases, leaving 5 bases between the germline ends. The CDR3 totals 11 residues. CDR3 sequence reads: CASSSLYEQYF. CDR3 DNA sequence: TGTGCCAGCAGTTCCCTTTACGAGCAGTACTTC.

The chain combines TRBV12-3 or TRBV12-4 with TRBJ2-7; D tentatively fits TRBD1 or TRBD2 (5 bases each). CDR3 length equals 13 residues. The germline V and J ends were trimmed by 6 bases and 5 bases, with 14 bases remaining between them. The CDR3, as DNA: TGTGCCAGCAGCCGGTACGGGACGGACGAGCAGTACTTC. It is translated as CASSRYGTDEQYF.

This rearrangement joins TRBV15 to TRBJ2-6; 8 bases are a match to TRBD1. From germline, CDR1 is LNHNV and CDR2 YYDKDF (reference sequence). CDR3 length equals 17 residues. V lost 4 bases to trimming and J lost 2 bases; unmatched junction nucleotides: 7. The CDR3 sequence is CATSTFGQGAGANVLTF. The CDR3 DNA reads TGTGCCACCAGCACTTTTGGACAGGGAGCTGGGGCCAACGTCCTGACTTTC.

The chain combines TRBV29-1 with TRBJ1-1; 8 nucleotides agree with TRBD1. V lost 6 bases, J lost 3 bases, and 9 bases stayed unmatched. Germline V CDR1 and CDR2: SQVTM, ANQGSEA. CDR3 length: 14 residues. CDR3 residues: CSVVTQGGDTEAFF. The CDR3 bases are TGCAGCGTAGTTACACAGGGGGGGGACACTGAAGCTTTCTTT.

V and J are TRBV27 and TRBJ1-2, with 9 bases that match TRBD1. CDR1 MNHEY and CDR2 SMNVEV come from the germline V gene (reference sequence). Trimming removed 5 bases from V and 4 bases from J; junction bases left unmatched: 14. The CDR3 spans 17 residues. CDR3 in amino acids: CASSPVTGGLGSYGYTF. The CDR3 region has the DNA TGTGCCAGCAGTCCGGTCACAGGGGGCTTAGGTAGCTATGGCTACACCTTC.

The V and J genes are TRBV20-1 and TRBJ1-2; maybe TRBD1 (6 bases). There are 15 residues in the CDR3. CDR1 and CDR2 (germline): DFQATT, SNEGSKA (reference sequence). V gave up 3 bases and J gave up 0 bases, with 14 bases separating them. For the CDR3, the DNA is TGCAGTGCTAGGATCTGGGGACAAGCTAACTATGGCTACACCTTC. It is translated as CSARIWGQANYGYTF.

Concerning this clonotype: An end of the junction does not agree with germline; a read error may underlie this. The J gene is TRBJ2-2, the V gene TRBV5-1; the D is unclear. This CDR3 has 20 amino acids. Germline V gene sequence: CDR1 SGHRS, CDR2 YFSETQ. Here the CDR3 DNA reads TGCGCCAGCAGATTGGCGTTAATTCTGGTCGAAGGGAAGGGCACCGGGGAGCTGTTTTTT. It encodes CASRLALILVEGKGTGELFF.

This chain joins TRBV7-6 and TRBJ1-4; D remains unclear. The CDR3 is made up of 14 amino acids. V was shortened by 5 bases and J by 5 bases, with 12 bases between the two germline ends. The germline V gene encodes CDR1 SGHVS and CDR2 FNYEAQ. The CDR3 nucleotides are TGTGCCAGCAGCCACCTGAGCGGGAATGAAAAACTGTTTTTT. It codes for CASSHLSGNEKLFF.

The DNA for the CDR3 is TGTGCCAGCAGCCGACGACTAGCGGGGGGTTTTGGGACAGATACGCAGTATTTT. It encodes CASSRRLAGGFGTDTQYF. The chain combines TRBV3-1 with TRBJ2-3; the match to TRBD2 covers 13 bases. From germline, CDR1 is LGHDT and CDR2 YNNKEL (reference sequence). CDR3 length: 18 residues. V was pared by 4 bases and J by 3 bases, with 10 bases of the junction left unmatched.

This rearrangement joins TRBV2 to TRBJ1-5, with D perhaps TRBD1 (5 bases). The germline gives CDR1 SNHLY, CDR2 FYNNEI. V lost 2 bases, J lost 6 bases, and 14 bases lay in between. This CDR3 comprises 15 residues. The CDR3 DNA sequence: TGTGCCAGCAGTGAACTGTCCGGGGGTCCTCAGCCCCAGCATTTT. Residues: CASSELSGGPQPQHF. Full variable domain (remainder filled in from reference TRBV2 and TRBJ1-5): EPEVTQTPSHQVTQMGQEVILRCVPISNHLYFYWYRQILGQKVEFLVSFYNNEISEKSEIFDDQFSVERPDGSNFTLKIRSTKLEDSAMYFCASSELSGGPQPQHFGDGTRLSIL.

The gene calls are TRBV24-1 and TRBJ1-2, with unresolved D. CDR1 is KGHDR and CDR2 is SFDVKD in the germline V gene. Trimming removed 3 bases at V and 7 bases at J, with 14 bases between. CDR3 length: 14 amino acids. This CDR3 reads CATSDGPVSSGYTF. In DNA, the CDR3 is TGTGCCACCAGTGATGGTCCGGTCAGTAGTGGCTACACCTTC.

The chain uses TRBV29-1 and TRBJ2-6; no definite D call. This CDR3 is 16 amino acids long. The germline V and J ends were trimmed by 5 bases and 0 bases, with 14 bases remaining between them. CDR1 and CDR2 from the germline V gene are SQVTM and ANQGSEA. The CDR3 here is CSVYASTDSGANVLTF. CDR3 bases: TGCAGCGTTTACGCGAGTACTGACTCTGGGGCCAACGTCCTGACTTTC.

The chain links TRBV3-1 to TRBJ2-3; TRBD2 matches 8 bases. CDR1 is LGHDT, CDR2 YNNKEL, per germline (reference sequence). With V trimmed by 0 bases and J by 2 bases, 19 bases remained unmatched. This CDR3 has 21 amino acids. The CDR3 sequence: CASSQDRDGRGDPRYTDTQYF. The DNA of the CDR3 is TGTGCCAGCAGCCAAGATCGGGACGGGCGGGGGGATCCTCGATACACAGATACGCAGTATTTT.

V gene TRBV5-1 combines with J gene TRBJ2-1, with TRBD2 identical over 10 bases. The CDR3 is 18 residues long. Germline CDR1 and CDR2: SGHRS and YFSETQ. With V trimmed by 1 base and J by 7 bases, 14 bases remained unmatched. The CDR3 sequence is CASSLSSPAGGHYNEQFF. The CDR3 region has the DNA TGCGCCAGCAGCTTGTCCTCCCCAGCGGGGGGGCATTATAATGAGCAGTTCTTC.

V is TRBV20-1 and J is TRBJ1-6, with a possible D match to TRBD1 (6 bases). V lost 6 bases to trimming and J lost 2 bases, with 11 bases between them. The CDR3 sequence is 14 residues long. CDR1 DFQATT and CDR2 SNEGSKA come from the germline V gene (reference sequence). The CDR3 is CSAKKGAYNSPLHF. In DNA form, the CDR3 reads TGCAGTGCGAAGAAGGGGGCCTATAATTCACCCCTCCACTTT.

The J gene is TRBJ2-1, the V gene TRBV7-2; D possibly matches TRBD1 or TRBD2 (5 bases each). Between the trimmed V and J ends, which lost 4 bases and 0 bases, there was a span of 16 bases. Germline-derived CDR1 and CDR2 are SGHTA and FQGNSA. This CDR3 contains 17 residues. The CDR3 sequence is CASSSPPGTVSYNEQFF. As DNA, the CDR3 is TGTGCCAGCAGCTCGCCCCCCGGGACCGTCTCCTACAATGAGCAGTTCTTC.

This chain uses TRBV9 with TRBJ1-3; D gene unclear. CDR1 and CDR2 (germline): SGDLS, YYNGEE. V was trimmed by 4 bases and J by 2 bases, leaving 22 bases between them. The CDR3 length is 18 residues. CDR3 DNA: TGTGCCAGCAGCCCTCGTTACTCCCCGTCGGAGGCTGGAAACACCATATATTTT. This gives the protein CASSPRYSPSEAGNTIYF. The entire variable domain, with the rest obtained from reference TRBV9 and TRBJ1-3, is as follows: DSGVTQTPKHLITATGQRVTLRCSPRSGDLSVYWYQQSLDQGLQFLIQYYNGEERAKGNILERFSAQQFPDLHSELNLSSLELGDSALYFCASSPRYSPSEAGNTIYFGEGSWLTVV.

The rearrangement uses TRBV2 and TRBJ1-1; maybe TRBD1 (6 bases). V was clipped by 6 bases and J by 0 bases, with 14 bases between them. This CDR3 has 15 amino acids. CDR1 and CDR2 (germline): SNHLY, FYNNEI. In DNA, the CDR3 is TGTGCCAGCAGCTTACAGGGCTCTGTGAACACTGAAGCTTTCTTT. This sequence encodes CASSLQGSVNTEAFF.

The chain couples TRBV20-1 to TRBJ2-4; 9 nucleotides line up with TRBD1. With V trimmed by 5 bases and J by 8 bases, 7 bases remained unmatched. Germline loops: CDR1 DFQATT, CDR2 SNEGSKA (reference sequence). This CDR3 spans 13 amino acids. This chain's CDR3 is CSAPHWTGDIQYF. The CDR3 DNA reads TGCAGTGCTCCCCACTGGACAGGGGACATTCAGTACTTC.

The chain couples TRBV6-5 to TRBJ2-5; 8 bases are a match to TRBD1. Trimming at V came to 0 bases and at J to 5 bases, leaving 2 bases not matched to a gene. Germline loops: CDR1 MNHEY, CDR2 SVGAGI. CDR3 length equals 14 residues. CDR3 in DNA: TGTGCCAGCAGTTACTCGACAGGGGCCGAGACCCAGTACTTC. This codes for CASSYSTGAETQYF.

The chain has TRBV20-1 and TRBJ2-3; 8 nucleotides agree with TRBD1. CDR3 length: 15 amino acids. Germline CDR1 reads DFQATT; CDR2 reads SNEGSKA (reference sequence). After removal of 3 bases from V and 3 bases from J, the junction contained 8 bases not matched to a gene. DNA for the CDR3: TGCAGTGCTAGCAGAACAGGGGGTGGGACAGATACGCAGTATTTT. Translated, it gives CSASRTGGGTDTQYF.

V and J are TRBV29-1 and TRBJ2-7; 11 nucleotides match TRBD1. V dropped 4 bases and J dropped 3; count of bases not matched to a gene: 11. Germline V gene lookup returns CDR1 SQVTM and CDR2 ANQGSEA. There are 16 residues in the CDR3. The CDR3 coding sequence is TGCAGCGTTGGCCCCCGGGACAGGGGGGGGTACTACGAGCAGTACTTC. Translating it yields CSVGPRDRGGYYEQYF.

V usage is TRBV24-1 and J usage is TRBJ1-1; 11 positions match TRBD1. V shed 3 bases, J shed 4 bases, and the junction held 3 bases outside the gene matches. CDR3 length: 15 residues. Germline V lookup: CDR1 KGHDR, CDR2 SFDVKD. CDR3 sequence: CATSDLGTGGTEAFF. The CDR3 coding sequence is TGTGCCACCAGTGATCTAGGGACAGGGGGCACTGAAGCTTTCTTT.